These 19 T cell receptor beta chains were all obtained from the same sample, sequenced in a study of cytomegalovirus exposure and HLA in healthy donors. The repertoire was sequenced with immunoSEQ multiplex PCR; TCRdb's copy has only in-frame clones and lacks some. The sample records some 130,000 clones, around 80% being singletons. Specimen: PBMCs. The receptors stem from a man aged 25 to 40 in good health and CMV-seropositive.

The chain uses TRBV7-3 and TRBJ1-2, with D maybe TRBD1 (6 bases). The V gene's germline CDR1 is SGHTA and CDR2 FQGTGA. This CDR3 has 15 residues. V was pared by 3 bases and J by 0 bases, with 11 bases between. CDR3 protein: CASSLGHPTNYGYTF. The CDR3 nucleotides are TGTGCCAGCAGCTTGGGACATCCGACTAACTATGGCTACACCTTC.

The chain links TRBV9 to TRBJ1-1, with TRBD1 matching 7 bases. Germline V gene sequence: CDR1 SGDLS, CDR2 YYNGEE. The CDR3 totals 15 residues. Trimming removed 3 bases from V and 0 bases from J; junction bases left unmatched: 5. CDR3 residues: CASSGAGTVNTEAFF. The CDR3 DNA follows: TGTGCCAGCAGCGGGGCGGGGACAGTGAACACTGAAGCTTTCTTT.

The chain is built from TRBV15 and TRBJ1-1; D gene unclear. Germline lookup yields CDR1 LNHNV and CDR2 YYDKDF (reference sequence). V gave up 4 bases and J gave up 1 base, with 10 bases separating them. The CDR3 is 14 residues long. DNA for the CDR3: TGTGCCACCAGCATTACCACTCAGAACACTGAAGCTTTCTTT. Translation gives CATSITTQNTEAFF.

The chain carries TRBV27 and TRBJ1-6; no reliable D call. From germline, CDR1 is MNHEY and CDR2 SMNVEV (reference sequence). V gave up 6 bases and J gave up 0 bases, with 12 bases separating them. The CDR3 covers 16 residues. The chain's CDR3 is CASSKQILSYNSPLHF. CDR3 DNA sequence: TGTGCCAGCAGCAAACAGATACTCTCCTATAATTCACCCCTCCACTTT.

V gene TRBV10-1 combines with J gene TRBJ1-5; TRBD1 matches 7 bases. This CDR3 has 18 amino acids. Trimming at V came to 4 bases and at J to 0 bases, leaving 12 bases not matched to a gene. Germline V CDR1 and CDR2: WNHNN, SYGVQD (reference sequence). CDR3 residues: CASSGWGQRKYSNQPQHF. CDR3 sequence (DNA): TGCGCCAGCAGTGGTTGGGGACAGAGAAAGTATAGCAATCAGCCCCAGCATTTT.

The chain couples TRBV11-2 to TRBJ2-3; 7 bases line up with TRBD2. The CDR3 sequence is 15 residues long. J lost 4 bases, V lost 2 bases, and 6 bases had no gene match. Germline V gene data show CDR1 as SGHAT and CDR2 as FQNNGV. CDR3 coding DNA: TGTGCCAGCAGCTTATTCCTAGCGGTCGCAGATACGCAGTATTTT. Protein product: CASSLFLAVADTQYF.

V usage is TRBV7-9 and J usage is TRBJ1-1, with a possible D match to TRBD1 (5 bases). Germline V gives CDR1 SEHNR, CDR2 FQNEAQ (reference sequence). The CDR3 extends over 17 amino acids. The V gene lost 0 bases and the J gene lost 0 bases, with 14 bases spanning the gap. DNA of the CDR3: TGTGCCAGCAGCTTAGCCGATCAGGGAACCCTGAACACTGAAGCTTTCTTT. Its translation: CASSLADQGTLNTEAFF.

V and J are TRBV2 and TRBJ2-1, with 10 nucleotides matching TRBD2. J lost 12 bases, V lost 4 bases, and 9 bases had no gene match. This CDR3 comprises 14 residues. Germline CDR1 and CDR2: SNHLY and FYNNEI. CDR3 sequence reads: CASSVASGGASQFF. DNA for the CDR3: TGTGCCAGCAGTGTAGCGAGCGGGGGGGCCTCGCAGTTCTTC.

The chain links TRBV4-2 to TRBJ2-5; TRBD2 matches at 10 bases. The CDR3 covers 19 residues. Per the germline V gene, CDR1 is LGHNA and CDR2 is YNFKEQ. The ends lost 1 base at V and 4 bases at J; junction bases unmatched: 15. The CDR3 DNA is TGTGCCAGCAGCCAAGTAGGTCTAGCGGGGGCCAAGAAAGGAGAGACCCAGTACTTC. It specifies CASSQVGLAGAKKGETQYF.

This chain uses TRBV2 with TRBJ2-5, with a weak D call TRBD2 (5 bases). Germline values: CDR1 SNHLY, CDR2 FYNNEI. V was cut by 1 base and J by 7 bases, with 10 bases left in between. The CDR3 runs 13 residues. The CDR3 DNA reads TGTGCCAGCAGTGAAGAGTCCCGGGGGACCCAGTACTTC. This codes for CASSEESRGTQYF.

The CDR3 nucleotides are TGTGCCAGTAGTCGTCCCGGGACAGGGACGGACACCGGGGAGCTGTTTTTT. Residues: CASSRPGTGTDTGELFF. The V call is TRBV19, the J call TRBJ2-2; TRBD1 matches at 9 bases. The germline gives CDR1 LNHDA, CDR2 SQIVND (reference sequence). Trimming removed 5 bases from V and 3 bases from J; junction bases left unmatched: 10. This CDR3 has 17 amino acids.

This clone has ten or more counts. The genes are TRBV7-2 and TRBJ2-5; TRBD2 is a possible D gene (5 bases). The germline gives CDR1 SGHTA, CDR2 FQGNSA. Trimming removed 0 bases at V and 4 bases at J, with 12 bases between. There are 15 residues in the CDR3. The CDR3 DNA follows: TGTGCCAGCAGCTTAGCCCCGGGGAACCCAGAGACCCAGTACTTC. This encodes CASSLAPGNPETQYF.

V is TRBV7-6 and J is TRBJ2-7, with TRBD2 matching 8 bases. The CDR3 is 17 residues long. Germline lookup yields CDR1 SGHVS and CDR2 FNYEAQ. With 1 base clipped from V and 5 bases from J, the junction kept 13 bases outside the gene matches. The CDR3 bases are TGTGCCAGCAGCTTAGGGATTCGTGGCGGGAGGATAAACGAGCAGTACTTC. This gives the protein CASSLGIRGGRINEQYF.

The rearrangement joins TRBV5-1 to TRBJ2-3; a possible D gene is TRBD2 (5 bases). This CDR3 region has 15 residues. Germline CDR1 SGHRS, CDR2 YFSETQ. V was shortened by 4 bases and J by 3 bases, with 15 bases between the two germline ends. For the CDR3, the DNA is TGCGCCAGCAGCCCGGAGGTGACTGGAACAGATACGCAGTATTTT. The encoded protein is CASSPEVTGTDTQYF.

The chain is built from TRBV6-5 and TRBJ1-2; 7 bases fit TRBD1. The germline V gene has CDR1 MNHEY and CDR2 SVGAGI. This CDR3 has 13 residues. V lost 6 bases, J lost 2 bases, and 3 bases stayed unmatched. This CDR3 is CASSLTGNYGYTF. Written as DNA, the CDR3 is TGTGCCAGCAGCCTGACAGGGAACTATGGCTACACCTTC.

The chain employs TRBV7-2 and TRBJ2-7; tentative D call: TRBD1 (5 bases). The germline CDR1 and CDR2 sequences are SGHTA and FQGNSA. This CDR3 is 13 amino acids long. Trimming cost V 4 bases and J 4 bases, with 11 bases left between them. The CDR3 DNA reads TGTGCCAGCAGCTCGAATCAGGGTTACGAGCAGTACTTC. Protein sequence: CASSSNQGYEQYF.

The V call is TRBV9, the J call TRBJ2-4, with TRBD1 as a possible D gene (5 bases). This CDR3 has 13 amino acids. V gave up 0 bases and J gave up 9 bases, with 10 bases separating them. The germline V gene has CDR1 SGDLS and CDR2 YYNGEE. DNA of the CDR3: TGTGCCAGCAGCGTAGAAGGGGTCGGCATTCAGTACTTC. Its protein product is CASSVEGVGIQYF. Full variable domain (outside the CDR3, taken from reference TRBV9 and TRBJ2-4): DSGVTQTPKHLITATGQRVTLRCSPRSGDLSVYWYQQSLDQGLQFLIQYYNGEERAKGNILERFSAQQFPDLHSELNLSSLELGDSALYFCASSVEGVGIQYFGAGTRLSVL.

In nucleotides, the CDR3 is TGCGCCAGCAGTGGAGCAGGAGGATACAATGAGCAGTTCTTC. It is translated as CASSGAGGYNEQFF. The rearrangement uses TRBV5-1 and TRBJ2-1, with D possibly TRBD2 on 5 matching bases. This CDR3 is 14 amino acids long. V lost 5 bases, J lost 4 bases, and 13 bases lay in between. CDR1 is SGHRS and CDR2 is YFSETQ in the germline V gene.

In its sample, this clone was seen once. This chain connects TRBV5-5 to TRBJ2-7; a possible D gene is TRBD2 (6 bases). The CDR3 consists of 12 residues. V lost 1 base and J lost 4, with 6 bases in between. CDR1 and CDR2 (germline): SGHKS, YYEKEE (reference sequence). The CDR3 loop reads CASSLRGYEQYF. CDR3 bases: TGTGCCAGCAGCTTGCGGGGGTACGAGCAGTACTTC.